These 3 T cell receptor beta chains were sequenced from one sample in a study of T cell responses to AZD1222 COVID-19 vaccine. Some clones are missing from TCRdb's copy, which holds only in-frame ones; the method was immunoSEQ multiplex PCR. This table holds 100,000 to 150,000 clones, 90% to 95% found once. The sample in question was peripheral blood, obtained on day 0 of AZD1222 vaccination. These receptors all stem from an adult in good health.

The CDR3 reads CASSPWTSSEQYF. Written as DNA, the CDR3 is TGTGCCAGCAGCCCCTGGACTAGTTCCGAGCAGTACTTC. The chain combines TRBV3-1 (or the pseudogene TRBV3-2) with TRBJ2-7, with TRBD2 matching over 7 bases. Germline lookup yields CDR1 LGHDT and CDR2 YNNKEL (reference sequence). CDR3 length equals 13 residues. V shed 4 bases and J 6 bases; nucleotides not matched to a gene: 6.

This CDR3 reads CATTEGLLNTEAFF. For the CDR3, the DNA is TGTGCCACCACCGAGGGACTCTTGAACACTGAAGCTTTCTTT. This rearrangement joins TRBV15 to TRBJ1-1, with D tentatively TRBD1 (5 bases). The germline CDR1 and CDR2 sequences are LNHNV and YYDKDF (reference sequence). CDR3 length: 14 amino acids. Deletions cut 7 bases from V and 0 bases from J, with 12 bases between.

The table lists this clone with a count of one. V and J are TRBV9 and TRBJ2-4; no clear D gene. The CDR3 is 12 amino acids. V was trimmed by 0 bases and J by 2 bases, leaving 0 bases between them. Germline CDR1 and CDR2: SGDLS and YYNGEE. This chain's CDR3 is CASSVAKNIQYF. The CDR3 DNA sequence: TGTGCCAGCAGCGTAGCCAAAAACATTCAGTACTTC.